This T cell receptor (beta chain) is from a study of shared T cell receptors in the human thymus. V trimming: 0 bases; J trimming: 0 bases; junction bases outside the gene matches: 5. This CDR3 comprises 19 residues. CDR1 and CDR2 (germline): LGHNA, YSLEER. Profiling relied on immunoSEQ multiplex PCR, and the TCRdb table lists in-frame clones only, not all of them. The table has hundreds of thousands of clones, about 89% seen once. The same data also contributed to another study, on human thymus T cells. In that study: The people who donated were healthy Finnish babies having corrective surgery for congenital heart defects. Corrective cardiac operations yielded the resected thymus tissue.

Source material: thymocytes. This chain uses TRBV4-3 with TRBJ2-6; 10 bases map to TRBD1. This clonotype originated in a boy younger than two with a congenital heart defect. CDR3 DNA: TGCGCCAGCAGCCAAGAACGGGGGACAGGGGCCTCTGGGGCCAACGTCCTGACTTTC. Its protein product is CASSQERGTGASGANVLTF.